This passage covers 11 T cell receptor beta chains from one sample sequenced in a study of T cells in Graves' hyperthyroidism and ophthalmopathy. The source material, RNA transcripts, was used to amplify TCR beta CDR3 regions. The study used the HTBI primer set for a first-round RT-PCR of the TCR CDR3. Each CDR3 protein is one row after TCRdb ran MiXCR on the multiplex PCR reads. The repertoire has around 600,000 distinct CDR3 sequences, around 13% of them found once; the top ten carry around an eighth. Material: blood. These receptor sequences come from a woman aged 50 to 60 with Graves' ophthalmopathy.

This clonotype has a count of ten or more. This chain joins TRBV18 and TRBJ2-1, with D perhaps TRBD2 (5 bases). This CDR3 comprises 16 residues. V was pared by 0 bases and J by 0 bases, with 9 bases between. Germline CDR1 KGHSH, CDR2 LQKENI. CDR3 DNA sequence: TGTGCCAGCTCACCACCGTTCCGGGACTCCTACAATGAGCAGTTCTTC. This codes for CASSPPFRDSYNEQFF.

This chain uses TRBV27 with TRBJ1-6, with a tentative D call TRBD1 (6 bases). With 7 bases removed from V and 4 bases from J, the gap between germline ends came to 14 bases. Germline V gene data show CDR1 as MNHEY and CDR2 as SMNVEV (reference sequence). This CDR3 is built from 15 residues. DNA of the CDR3: TGTGCCAGCACTTTTACCGGGACATATAATTCACCCCTCCACTTT. Protein sequence: CASTFTGTYNSPLHF.

This clonotype was picked up many times. V gene TRBV15 combines with J gene TRBJ2-3, with 11 bases aligning to TRBD2. Germline V gene lookup returns CDR1 LNHNV and CDR2 YYDKDF (reference sequence). The CDR3 consists of 18 residues. V gave up 3 bases and J gave up 1 base; unmatched junction bases: 9. The CDR3 loop is CATSSLLYSGRGTDTQYF. CDR3 coding DNA: TGTGCCACCAGCAGCCTCCTATATAGCGGGAGGGGCACAGATACGCAGTATTTT.

With respect to this clonotype: Since a much larger clone is just one base distant, this may be a read error. This is likely a read error, given that the CDR3 carries no conserved phenylalanine or tryptophan at its end. The rearrangement links TRBV29-1 to TRBJ1-1; TRBD1 is a possible D gene (6 bases). The CDR3 sequence is 13 residues long. V was shortened by 4 bases and J by 2 bases, with 11 bases between the two germline ends. Germline V gene sequence: CDR1 SQVTM, CDR2 ANQGSEA. CDR3 residues: CSVGTGTNTEAFL. DNA for the CDR3: TGCAGCGTTGGCACAGGGACTAACACTGAAGCTTTCCTT.

This clonotype occurred many times. J is TRBJ2-1 and V is TRBV7-2; D gene ambiguous. The germline gives CDR1 SGHTA, CDR2 FQGNSA. The CDR3 is 13 amino acids. V was pared by 3 bases and J by 7 bases, with 10 bases between. Written as DNA, the CDR3 is TGTGCCAGCAGCTTGATGGGCCGGAATGAGCAGTTCTTC. Protein sequence: CASSLMGRNEQFF.

The table lists this clonotype with many counts. The J gene is TRBJ1-1, the V gene TRBV6-1; D not resolved. Looked up from germline, CDR1 is MNHNS and CDR2 is SASEGT. The CDR3 has 14 amino acids. V was cut by 5 bases and J by 0 bases, with 10 bases left in between. CDR3 protein: CASSQTFMNTEAFF. CDR3 in DNA: TGTGCCAGCAGTCAGACTTTCATGAACACTGAAGCTTTCTTT.

This clonotype occurred a few times. The chain joins TRBV7-9 to TRBJ2-2, with D possibly matching TRBD1 (6 bases). Germline assignment: CDR1 SEHNR and CDR2 FQNEAQ (reference sequence). The V and J ends lost 4 bases and 6 bases respectively, with 9 bases between them. This CDR3 has 13 residues. The CDR3 spells CASSYRESGELFF. DNA of the CDR3: TGTGCCAGCAGCTACAGGGAATCCGGGGAGCTGTTTTTT.

This clonotype was seen a handful of times. The chain joins TRBV27 to TRBJ2-7, with D possibly TRBD2 on 5 matching bases. V dropped 2 bases and J dropped 3 bases, with 11 bases sitting between them. The CDR3 totals 14 residues. Germline CDR1 is MNHEY and CDR2 is SMNVEV (reference sequence). The CDR3, as DNA: TGTGCCAGCAGTTTACGGGGTGAGAGCTACGAGCAGTACTTC. Its translation is CASSLRGESYEQYF.

This chain uses TRBV5-1 with TRBJ1-1, with TRBD1 matching 11 bases. The trim removed 4 bases at V and 4 bases at J, leaving 9 bases unmatched. The CDR3 is 16 amino acids. Germline CDR1 is SGHRS and CDR2 is YFSETQ. The CDR3: CASSPGQGAMSTEAFF. For the CDR3, the DNA is TGCGCCAGCAGCCCAGGACAGGGGGCAATGAGCACTGAAGCTTTCTTT.

In this sample, this clonotype turned up a few times. The J gene is TRBJ1-2, the V gene TRBV15, with 7 positions matching TRBD1. In germline, CDR1 is LNHNV, CDR2 YYDKDF (reference sequence). The trim removed 0 bases at V and 0 bases at J, leaving 10 bases unmatched. The length of the CDR3 is 18 residues. The chain's CDR3 is CATSRDRTGRDTNYGYTF. In nucleotides, the CDR3 is TGTGCCACCAGCAGAGATAGGACAGGCCGCGATACTAACTATGGCTACACCTTC.

In DNA form, the CDR3 reads TGTGCCAGCTCCCAAGGAGGGAGGGAGACCTACAATGAGCAGTTCTTC. Its protein product is CASSQGGRETYNEQFF. The chain carries TRBV3-1 and TRBJ2-1; 7 positions agree with TRBD2. This CDR3 region has 16 residues. Germline trimming cut 8 bases from V and 2 bases from J; bases unmatched to any gene: 12. Germline V CDR1 and CDR2: LGHDT, YNNKEL (reference sequence).